The 21 T cell receptor beta chains reported below all come from one sample, sequenced in a study of shared clonotypes between healthy human individuals. The data were produced by immunoSEQ multiplex PCR, yet TCRdb's version contains in-frame clones alone and is incomplete. The sample includes 2 million to 2.5 million clones, about nine tenths of them seen just once. The sequenced sample consisted of naive CD4+ T cells from PBMCs. Subset: CD45RA+ positively selected. The receptors come from a young man in good health. Some clones in this sample may be carry-over from other donors' samples.

This clone was detected only once. This sequence joins TRBV19 and TRBJ2-2; 7 bases agree with TRBD1. Germline trimming cut 5 bases from V and 3 bases from J; bases unmatched to any gene: 6. Germline CDR1 and CDR2: LNHDA and SQIVND (reference sequence). CDR3 size: 15 residues. CDR3 DNA sequence: TGTGCCAGTAGTCCGTTGGACAGGTACACCGGGGAGCTGTTTTTT. It translates to CASSPLDRYTGELFF.

CDR3 sequence reads: CASSPDHSEQFF. CDR3 DNA: TGTGCCAGCAGCCCAGATCATAGTGAGCAGTTCTTC. This chain links TRBV7-2 with TRBJ2-1; no firm D call. The CDR3 extends over 12 amino acids. Per the germline V gene, CDR1 is SGHTA and CDR2 is FQGNSA. V was shortened by 5 bases and J by 9 bases, with 11 bases between the two germline ends.

The J gene is TRBJ1-2, the V gene TRBV15, with D possibly matching TRBD1 (5 bases). Germline loops: CDR1 LNHNV, CDR2 YYDKDF (reference sequence). Trimming took 4 bases from V and 4 from J, leaving 16 bases between them. The CDR3 totals 15 residues. The DNA for the CDR3 is TGTGCCACCAGCACTCAGGACGGACACCTCTATGGCTACACCTTC. Its translation is CATSTQDGHLYGYTF. The full variable domain, completed using reference TRBV15 and TRBJ1-2, is DAMVIQNPRYQVTQFGKPVTLSCSQTLNHNVMYWYQQKSSQAPKLLFHYYDKDFNNEADTPDNFQSRRPNTSFCFLDIRSPGLGDTAMYLCATSTQDGHLYGYTFGSGTRLTVV.

Concerning this clone itself: Other DNA sequences in this specimen translate into the identical CDR3. The gene calls are TRBV5-1 and TRBJ2-3; D is ambiguous. The V end lost 3 bases, the J end lost 2 bases, and 1 base lay between the germline ends. Germline V gene data show CDR1 as SGHRS and CDR2 as YFSETQ. The CDR3 has 11 amino acids. The CDR3 loop is CASSSTDTQYF. The CDR3 bases are TGCGCCAGCAGCTCCACAGATACGCAGTATTTT.

The chain links TRBV7-2 to TRBJ2-2; D not certain. With 2 bases removed from V and 4 bases from J, the gap between germline ends came to 5 bases. Germline CDR1 SGHTA, CDR2 FQGNSA. There are 13 residues in the CDR3. The CDR3 nucleotides are TGTGCCAGCAGCTTATACGGCACCGGGGAGCTGTTTTTT. It specifies CASSLYGTGELFF.

The chain employs TRBV4-1 and TRBJ2-5; 7 positions agree with TRBD1. This CDR3 comprises 15 residues. The J segment lost 5 bases and the V segment lost 2 bases, leaving 8 bases of the junction unmatched. Germline CDR1 reads MGHRA; CDR2 reads YSYEKL. The chain's CDR3 is CASSQRGLQGETQYF. The CDR3 DNA reads as TGCGCCAGCAGCCAAAGGGGCCTACAGGGGGAGACCCAGTACTTC.

Here the CDR3 reads CASSLGGLDEQYF. CDR3 DNA: TGTGCCAGCAGCTTAGGGGGGTTAGACGAGCAGTACTTC. The chain has TRBV7-9 and TRBJ2-7; D may correspond to TRBD1 or TRBD2 (5 bases each). This CDR3 spans 13 amino acids. Germline V gene lookup returns CDR1 SEHNR and CDR2 FQNEAQ (reference sequence). V was pared by 1 base and J by 5 bases, with 9 bases between.

The V and J genes are TRBV6-5 and TRBJ1-5; 7 nucleotides line up with TRBD1. V lost 4 bases, J lost 6 bases, and 6 bases stayed unmatched. The CDR3 has 14 residues. CDR1 and CDR2 (germline): MNHEY, SVGAGI. Here the CDR3 reads CASSWQGEGQPQHF. The CDR3, as DNA: TGTGCCAGCAGTTGGCAGGGGGAAGGTCAGCCCCAGCATTTT.

The chain recombines TRBV5-1 with TRBJ2-7; D ambiguous. Germline assignment: CDR1 SGHRS and CDR2 YFSETQ. Trimming shortened V by 2 bases and J by 1 base, and 13 bases separated the two germline ends. This CDR3 has 15 amino acids. CDR3 region: CASSFGALGSYEQYF. CDR3 in DNA: TGCGCCAGCAGCTTTGGCGCCCTGGGATCCTACGAGCAGTACTTC.

The gene calls are TRBV4-3 and TRBJ2-7; the D gene could be TRBD1 or TRBD2 (6 bases each). V was pared by 4 bases and J by 5 bases, with 9 bases between. The CDR3 runs to 12 residues. Per germline, CDR1 LGHNA and CDR2 YSLEER. The CDR3 DNA is TGCGCCAGCAGCCGGGGGGCCAACGAGCAGTACTTC. It codes for CASSRGANEQYF.

In the case of this clone: The sample holds other DNA sequences that translate to the same CDR3. The V and J genes are TRBV5-1 and TRBJ2-1; 8 bases fit TRBD2. There are 15 residues in the CDR3. Trimming took 0 bases from V and 4 from J; bases not matched to a gene: 3. The germline gives CDR1 SGHRS, CDR2 YFSETQ. The CDR3 spells CASSLAASGYNEQFF. In DNA, the CDR3 is TGCGCCAGCAGCTTGGCGGCTAGCGGGTACAATGAGCAGTTCTTC.

V is TRBV29-1 and J is TRBJ1-3; 8 bases fit TRBD1. Germline CDR1 reads SQVTM; CDR2 reads ANQGSEA. CDR3 length: 13 residues. J gave up 4 bases and V 4 bases, and 3 bases lay outside the gene matches. The CDR3 nucleotides read TGCAGCGTTGGACAGGGGCTCGGAAACACCATATATTTT. Translated: CSVGQGLGNTIYF.

The CDR3 sequence: CASSHDGEGNTIYF. CDR3 bases: TGCGCCAGCAGCCACGACGGGGAGGGAAACACCATATATTTT. The V call is TRBV5-1, the J call TRBJ1-3, with D unresolved. Germline V CDR1 and CDR2: SGHRS, YFSETQ. The CDR3 spans 14 residues. Between the trimmed V and J ends, which lost 4 bases and 4 bases, there was a span of 12 bases.

Turning to this clone: In the same sample, other DNA sequences code for this CDR3. The chain joins TRBV6-1 to TRBJ1-2; 7 nucleotides match TRBD1. The J segment lost 4 bases and the V segment lost 6 bases, leaving 5 bases of the junction unmatched. This CDR3 has 13 amino acids. Germline CDR1 reads MNHNS; CDR2 reads SASEGT. The CDR3 sequence is CASSEGQSYGYTF. The CDR3 DNA sequence: TGTGCCAGCAGCGAGGGACAGAGCTATGGCTACACCTTC.

The gene calls are TRBV5-1 and TRBJ2-3; a weak D match, TRBD1 (5 bases). The CDR3 extends over 15 amino acids. The V and J ends lost 0 bases and 1 base respectively, with 9 bases between them. Per the germline V gene, CDR1 is SGHRS and CDR2 is YFSETQ. CDR3 nucleotide sequence: TGCGCCAGCAGCTTGGTGGGCAGGGGCACAGATACGCAGTATTTT. Protein sequence: CASSLVGRGTDTQYF.

This chain links TRBV11-2 with TRBJ2-7; the D is unclear. CDR3 length: 14 residues. Germline V lookup: CDR1 SGHAT, CDR2 FQNNGV. V gave up 4 bases and J gave up 0 bases, with 10 bases separating them. CDR3: CASSSHRSSYEQYF. CDR3 bases: TGTGCCAGCAGCTCCCATAGGAGCTCCTACGAGCAGTACTTC.

In regard to this clone: A read error may be the cause here, since a much bigger clone is one base away. This chain uses TRBV4-1 with TRBJ2-5; 7 bases align to TRBD1. The germline V gene has CDR1 MGHRA and CDR2 YSYEKL. The trim removed 4 bases at V and 2 bases at J, leaving 1 base unmatched. The CDR3 contains 13 residues. The CDR3 DNA follows: TGCGCCAGCAGCCTGGGACAGCAAGAGACCCAGTACTTC. Translation: CASSLGQQETQYF.

There are a few counts of this clone. The chain links TRBV19 to TRBJ2-5; the D is unclear. This CDR3 region has 14 residues. Trimming left V 0 bases short and J 1 base short, with 6 bases between. Germline CDR1 reads LNHDA; CDR2 reads SQIVND (reference sequence). This chain's CDR3 is CASSIDWGQETQYF. The CDR3 DNA reads as TGTGCCAGTAGTATAGATTGGGGCCAAGAGACCCAGTACTTC.

The chain's CDR3 is CASSSGQRGYTF. The CDR3 region has the DNA TGTGCCAGCAGCTCGGGACAGCGGGGCTACACCTTC. The chain uses TRBV5-6 and TRBJ1-2; 7 nucleotides agree with TRBD1. The CDR3 consists of 12 residues. Trimming cost V 3 bases and J 8 bases; bases outside gene matches: 4. The germline CDR1 and CDR2 sequences are SGHDT and YYEEEE.

The chain is built from TRBV7-2 and TRBJ2-1, with D perhaps assigned TRBD1 or TRBD2 (6 bases each). The CDR3 totals 15 residues. V was shortened by 2 bases and J by 7 bases, with 15 bases between the two germline ends. Germline V gene lookup returns CDR1 SGHTA and CDR2 FQGNSA. The CDR3 reads CASSLTREGGNEQFF. The CDR3 bases are TGTGCCAGCAGCTTAACGCGGGAAGGGGGAAATGAGCAGTTCTTC.

The chain is built from TRBV2 and TRBJ2-1; 9 positions match TRBD1. Germline assignment: CDR1 SNHLY and CDR2 FYNNEI. The CDR3 has 15 residues. V shed 4 bases and J 4 bases; nucleotides not matched to a gene: 5. CDR3 residues: CASSVEGQGYNEQFF. CDR3 bases: TGTGCCAGCAGTGTGGAGGGACAGGGTTACAATGAGCAGTTCTTC.